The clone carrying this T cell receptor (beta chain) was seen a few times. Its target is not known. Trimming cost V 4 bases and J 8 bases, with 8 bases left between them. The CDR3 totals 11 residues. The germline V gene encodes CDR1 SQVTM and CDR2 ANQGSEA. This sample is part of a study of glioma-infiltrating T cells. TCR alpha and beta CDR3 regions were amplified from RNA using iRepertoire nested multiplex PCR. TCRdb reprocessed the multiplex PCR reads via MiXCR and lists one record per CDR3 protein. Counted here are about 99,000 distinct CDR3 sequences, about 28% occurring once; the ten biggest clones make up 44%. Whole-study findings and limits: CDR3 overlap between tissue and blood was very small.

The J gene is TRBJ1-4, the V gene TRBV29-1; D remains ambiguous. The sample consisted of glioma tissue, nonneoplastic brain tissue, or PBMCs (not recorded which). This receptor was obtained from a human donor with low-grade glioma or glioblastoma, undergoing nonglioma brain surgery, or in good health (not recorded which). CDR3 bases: TGCAGCGTTGGGCAGGCAGAAAAACTGTTTTTT. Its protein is CSVGQAEKLFF.